What follows are 31 T cell receptor beta chains derived from one specimen sequenced in a study of PD-1 blockade in mismatch repair-deficient tumors. Data came from immunoSEQ multiplex PCR; TCRdb stores just in-frame clones and leaves some out. Of around 68,000 clones listed, 70% to 85% are singletons. Sequenced here: peripheral blood, sampled 2 weeks after starting pembrolizumab. Receptors were obtained from an adult with mismatch repair-deficient cancer.

CDR3 in DNA: TGCGCCAGCAGCCTGTCGATTAGAGATACGCAGTATTTT. Translation gives CASSLSIRDTQYF. V usage is TRBV5-1 and J usage is TRBJ2-3; D is uncertain. Trimming took off 4 bases at V and 5 bases at J, with 11 bases between the two ends. Germline V lookup: CDR1 SGHRS, CDR2 YFSETQ. The length of the CDR3 is 13 residues.

The chain carries TRBV10-3 and TRBJ1-2; tentative D call: TRBD1 (6 bases). The CDR3 covers 12 residues. Germline assignment: CDR1 ENHRY and CDR2 SYGVKD. With 10 bases removed from V and 3 bases from J, the gap between germline ends came to 12 bases. DNA for the CDR3: TGTGCCAGCCGAGAGGGGGACTATGGCTACACCTTC. Its translation is CASREGDYGYTF.

This clone has a single count. V gene TRBV2 combines with J gene TRBJ2-4, with 9 bases identical to TRBD2. From germline, CDR1 is SNHLY and CDR2 FYNNEI. CDR3 length: 15 residues. V lost 1 base and J lost 5; bases outside the gene matches: 3. CDR3 nucleotide sequence: TGTGCCAGCAGTGAAGTAGCGGGAGTGCAAAACATTCAGTACTTC. Translated: CASSEVAGVQNIQYF.

V is TRBV2 and J is TRBJ1-1; D remains unclear. Germline CDR1 reads SNHLY; CDR2 reads FYNNEI. V lost 3 bases, J lost 5 bases, and 10 bases lay in between. The CDR3 has 13 amino acids. The CDR3 DNA follows: TGTGCCAGCAGTGACCCCCCGGAAACTGAAGCTTTCTTT. Encoded protein: CASSDPPETEAFF.

This clone was seen only once. V usage is TRBV27 and J usage is TRBJ2-7, with a possible D match to TRBD1 (5 bases). V lost 6 bases and J lost 2, with 8 bases in between. CDR3 length: 12 residues. Germline loops: CDR1 MNHEY, CDR2 SMNVEV (reference sequence). CDR3 bases: TGTGCCAGCAGCCAAGGGGCCTACGAGCAGTACTTC. This gives the protein CASSQGAYEQYF.

For the CDR3, the DNA is TGCGCCAGCAGCCAAGACCGAGGGAGCTACAATGAGCAGTTCTTC. This gives the protein CASSQDRGSYNEQFF. The chain is built from TRBV4-1 and TRBJ2-1; tentatively, D is TRBD2 (5 bases). The germline V gene encodes CDR1 MGHRA and CDR2 YSYEKL. This CDR3 spans 15 amino acids. Trimming left V 0 bases short and J 3 bases short, with 9 bases between.

The chain has TRBV10-3 and TRBJ2-5; the match to TRBD1 covers 10 bases. The germline gives CDR1 ENHRY, CDR2 SYGVKD. J gave up 3 bases and V 9 bases, and 4 bases lay outside the gene matches. The CDR3 totals 13 residues. The DNA for the CDR3 is TGTGCCATGGCAGGGACAGGGGAAGAGACCCAGTACTTC. Translated, it gives CAMAGTGEETQYF.

Concerning this clone itself: A junction boundary mismatches the germline segment, possibly from a read error. The rearrangement links TRBV7-7 to TRBJ2-1; TRBD2 matches 8 bases. This CDR3 has 14 residues. Germline CDR1 SSHAT, CDR2 FNYEAQ (reference sequence). The CDR3 loop is CASSQGLGVNEQFF. CDR3 coding DNA: TGTGCTAGCAGCCAGGGACTAGGGGTCAATGAGCAGTTCTTC.

The chain carries TRBV11-3 and TRBJ1-5; D may be TRBD1 (5 bases). The CDR3 has 15 amino acids. The germline V gene has CDR1 SGHNT and CDR2 YENEEA. V gave up 4 bases and J gave up 4 bases, with 14 bases separating them. The DNA for the CDR3 is TGTGCCAGCAGCTCCGGGACTCCAGATAATCAGCCCCAGCATTTT. Amino acids: CASSSGTPDNQPQHF.

The V gene is TRBV2, the J gene TRBJ1-1; no clear D gene. This CDR3 is 14 amino acids long. CDR1 is SNHLY and CDR2 is FYNNEI in the germline V gene. V shed 5 bases and J shed 1 base, with 11 bases lying between them. CDR3 residues: CASSSFTRNTEAFF. For the CDR3, the DNA is TGTGCCAGCAGTAGCTTTACAAGGAACACTGAAGCTTTCTTT.

This rearrangement joins TRBV7-9 to TRBJ1-1, with D unclear. CDR3 length equals 12 residues. The V end lost 3 bases, the J end lost 6 bases, and 8 bases lay between the germline ends. From germline, CDR1 is SEHNR and CDR2 FQNEAQ (reference sequence). The CDR3 sequence is CASSFGPAEAFF. DNA of the CDR3: TGTGCCAGCAGCTTCGGGCCTGCTGAAGCTTTCTTT. Together with reference TRBV7-9 and TRBJ1-1, the CDR3 gives the full variable domain: DTGVSQNPRHKITKRGQNVTFRCDPISEHNRLYWYRQTLGQGPEFLTYFQNEAQLEKSRLLSDRFSAERPKGSFSTLEIQRTEQGDSAMYLCASSFGPAEAFFGQGTRLTVV.

The gene calls are TRBV7-6 and TRBJ2-2, with D possibly matching TRBD1 (7 bases). The V end lost 5 bases, the J end lost 4 bases, and 11 bases lay between the germline ends. The germline V gene has CDR1 SGHVS and CDR2 FNYEAQ. This CDR3 has 14 amino acids. The DNA for the CDR3 is TGTGCCAGCAGCACTCAGGGGGGCACCGGGGAGCTGTTTTTT. It specifies CASSTQGGTGELFF.

The chain uses TRBV4-1 and TRBJ2-1, with 13 bases that match TRBD2. From germline, CDR1 is MGHRA and CDR2 YSYEKL. The CDR3 is 15 residues long. Trimming cost V 4 bases and J 7 bases; bases outside gene matches: 4. CDR3 amino acids: CASSRTSGSMNEQFF. CDR3 nucleotides: TGCGCCAGCAGCCGGACTAGCGGGAGTATGAATGAGCAGTTCTTC.

This chain links TRBV2 with TRBJ2-7; D gene unclear. CDR3 size: 12 residues. Trimming shortened V by 5 bases and J by 5 bases, and 10 bases separated the two germline ends. Germline V gives CDR1 SNHLY, CDR2 FYNNEI. The CDR3: CASSQKAHEQYF. CDR3 DNA: TGTGCCAGCAGTCAAAAGGCCCACGAGCAGTACTTC.

The DNA of the CDR3 is TGTGCCAGCCAAGAGAGGGGGCTGAACACTGAAGCTTTCTTT. Translating gives CASQERGLNTEAFF. V and J are TRBV28 and TRBJ1-1; TRBD1 matches at 7 bases. The CDR3 has 14 amino acids. The ends lost 8 bases at V and 0 bases at J; junction bases unmatched: 6. Germline loops: CDR1 MDHEN, CDR2 SYDVKM. The full variable domain, in which reference TRBV28 and TRBJ1-1 provide the parts outside the CDR3, is DVKVTQSSRYLVKRTGEKVFLECVQDMDHENMFWYRQDPGLGLRLIYFSYDVKMKEKGDIPEGYSVSREKKERFSLILESASTNQTSMYLCASQERGLNTEAFFGQGTRLTVV.

V is TRBV7-2 and J is TRBJ2-1; D might be TRBD1 or TRBD2, each matching 6 bases. This CDR3 contains 15 residues. V lost 5 bases to trimming and J lost 3 bases, with 14 bases between them. Per the germline V gene, CDR1 is SGHTA and CDR2 is FQGNSA. This CDR3 is CASSLRGQDYNEQFF. In DNA, the CDR3 is TGTGCCAGCAGCCTTCGGGGGCAGGACTACAATGAGCAGTTCTTC. The entire variable domain, with the rest obtained from reference TRBV7-2 and TRBJ2-1, is as follows: GAGVSQSPSNKVTEKGKDVELRCDPISGHTALYWYRQSLGQGLEFLIYFQGNSAPDKSGLPSDRFSAERTGGSVSTLTIQRTQQEDSAVYLCASSLRGQDYNEQFFGPGTRLTVL.

V and J are TRBV7-3 and TRBJ2-5; tentative D call: TRBD1 (5 bases). Germline values: CDR1 SGHTA, CDR2 FQGTGA. V lost 0 bases, J lost 4 bases, and 12 bases lay in between. CDR3 length equals 15 residues. This chain's CDR3 is CASSLTGVVGETQYF. The CDR3, as DNA: TGTGCCAGCAGCTTAACAGGGGTAGTCGGAGAGACCCAGTACTTC.

V and J are TRBV30 and TRBJ1-4, with a tentative D call TRBD1 (5 bases). The ends were cut back, 5 bases at V and 2 bases at J, with 9 bases in the middle. The length of the CDR3 is 13 residues. The germline V gene has CDR1 GTSNPN and CDR2 SVGIG (reference sequence). CDR3: CAWSPGTNEKLFF. Written as DNA, the CDR3 is TGTGCCTGGTCCCCAGGGACTAATGAAAAACTGTTTTTT.

The chain carries TRBV2 and TRBJ1-2; D is unclear. Trimming cost V 7 bases and J 2 bases, with 14 bases left between them. The germline V gene encodes CDR1 SNHLY and CDR2 FYNNEI. CDR3 length equals 14 residues. The CDR3 nucleotides read TGTGCCAGCAAGGGTATACAAATCAACTATGGCTACACCTTC. It encodes CASKGIQINYGYTF.

The chain combines TRBV7-8 with TRBJ2-7; either TRBD1 or TRBD2 may fit D (5 bases each). The CDR3 covers 14 residues. Germline assignment: CDR1 SGHVS and CDR2 FQNEAQ. Deletions cut 6 bases from V and 2 bases from J, with 14 bases between. CDR3 loop: CASRANPGPYEQYF. CDR3 nucleotide sequence: TGTGCCAGCAGAGCCAACCCGGGACCCTACGAGCAGTACTTC.

V is TRBV30 and J is TRBJ2-1; weak D call: TRBD1 (7 bases). Germline assignment: CDR1 GTSNPN and CDR2 SVGIG (reference sequence). V was shortened by 4 bases and J by 10 bases, with 20 bases between the two germline ends. The CDR3 has 14 amino acids. CDR3: CAWKKAGGGLEQFF. For the CDR3, the DNA is TGTGCCTGGAAGAAGGCAGGGGGAGGATTAGAGCAGTTCTTC.

The chain links TRBV9 to TRBJ2-7, with D possibly matching TRBD1 (6 bases). This CDR3 has 14 residues. Trimming left V 0 bases short and J 2 bases short, with 9 bases between. In germline, CDR1 is SGDLS, CDR2 YYNGEE. CDR3 in DNA: TGTGCCAGCAGCGTAGAAGGGGGTGCCTACGAGCAGTACTTC. Protein sequence: CASSVEGGAYEQYF.

V usage is TRBV13 and J usage is TRBJ1-1; TRBD1 might be the D (5 bases). The CDR3 totals 14 residues. The V gene lost 1 base and the J gene lost 10 bases, with 16 bases spanning the gap. Germline V gives CDR1 PRHDT, CDR2 FYEKMQ (reference sequence). The CDR3 sequence: CASSLATGVPGAFF. CDR3 nucleotides: TGTGCCAGCAGCTTAGCCACAGGTGTTCCCGGAGCTTTCTTT.

The CDR3 nucleotides read TGTGCCAGTAGTATAGCGGCTAGCGGGCAGAACGAGCAGTACTTC. Amino acids: CASSIAASGQNEQYF. The chain joins TRBV19 to TRBJ2-7; 8 bases are shared with TRBD2. Germline V lookup: CDR1 LNHDA, CDR2 SQIVND (reference sequence). The CDR3 is made up of 15 amino acids. J gave up 5 bases and V 1 base, and 7 bases lay outside the gene matches. The variable domain in full, with the rest retrieved from reference TRBV19 and TRBJ2-7, is DGGITQSPKYLFRKEGQNVTLSCEQNLNHDAMYWYRQDPGQGLRLIYYSQIVNDFQKGDIAEGYSVSREKKESFPLTVTSAQKNPTAFYLCASSIAASGQNEQYFGPGTRLTVT.

The chain uses TRBV4-2 and TRBJ2-5, with D possibly being TRBD1 or TRBD2 (5 bases each). CDR1 LGHNA and CDR2 YNFKEQ come from the germline V gene. The CDR3 spans 16 residues. V lost 4 bases and J 2 bases, leaving 17 bases between the germline ends. The CDR3 reads CASSLTPGAQQETQYF. In nucleotides, the CDR3 is TGTGCCAGCAGCCTCACCCCCGGGGCCCAGCAAGAGACCCAGTACTTC.

CDR3 nucleotides: TGTGCCAGCAGCCGGGAGTGGCAGGGTTTCGGATCCAAAAACATTCAGTACTTC. Its protein product is CASSREWQGFGSKNIQYF. The chain couples TRBV14 to TRBJ2-4; D is tentatively TRBD1 or TRBD2 (5 bases each). Between the trimmed V and J ends, which lost 4 bases and 2 bases, there was a span of 21 bases. Germline-derived CDR1 and CDR2 are SGHDN and FVKESK. The CDR3 runs 18 residues.

The chain links TRBV7-2 to TRBJ1-4; tentatively, D is TRBD1 (5 bases). Germline V CDR1 and CDR2: SGHTA, FQGNSA. Trimming cost V 5 bases and J 4 bases, with 14 bases left between them. CDR3 length equals 15 residues. CDR3 region: CASSLSSGLNEKLFF. The CDR3 DNA sequence: TGTGCCAGCAGCCTTTCTTCAGGGCTTAATGAAAAACTGTTTTTT.

The rearrangement links TRBV27 to TRBJ2-3; no definite D call. V lost 8 bases and J lost 6, with 9 bases in between. CDR1 is MNHEY, CDR2 SMNVEV, per germline (reference sequence). The CDR3 has 11 residues. The CDR3 here is CASRVRDTQYF. CDR3 DNA: TGTGCCAGCCGGGTGCGTGATACGCAGTATTTT.

The chain recombines TRBV5-1 with TRBJ2-1; D might be TRBD1 or TRBD2, each matching 5 bases. With 3 bases removed from V and 6 bases from J, the gap between germline ends came to 16 bases. CDR3 length equals 15 residues. CDR1 and CDR2 (germline): SGHRS, YFSETQ. The CDR3 here is CASSWGTPGVNEQFF. The CDR3 nucleotides read TGCGCCAGCAGCTGGGGGACCCCAGGAGTCAATGAGCAGTTCTTC.

This sequence joins TRBV27 and TRBJ2-1; 7 positions agree with TRBD2. The CDR3 covers 17 residues. Germline CDR1 MNHEY, CDR2 SMNVEV (reference sequence). With V trimmed by 3 bases and J by 7 bases, 15 bases remained unmatched. DNA of the CDR3: TGTGCCAGCAGTTTCCGCCTTGGGGGGGTTCATTATAATGAGCAGTTCTTC. This encodes CASSFRLGGVHYNEQFF.

The chain uses TRBV19 and TRBJ1-2, with D tentatively TRBD1 (5 bases). In germline, CDR1 is LNHDA, CDR2 SQIVND (reference sequence). There are 15 residues in the CDR3. The germline V and J ends were trimmed by 3 bases and 4 bases, with 15 bases remaining between them. CDR3 loop: CASSIGGAFGYGYTF. CDR3 coding DNA: TGTGCCAGTAGTATTGGCGGGGCATTCGGCTATGGCTACACCTTC.